Each of the 3 T cell receptor beta chains below was sequenced from the same sample in a study of T-cell memory formation after mild COVID-19. A single record per CDR3 protein comes from TCRdb applying MiXCR to the 5' RACE reads. The top ten clones hold roughly 20% of a sample with approximately 270,000 distinct CDR3 sequences, roughly 17% of them seen once. The sequenced sample was PBMCs or a T cell subset sorted from them (not recorded which). The receptor set was obtained from a man aged 18 to 30 who had mild COVID-19 (a few samples of this study predate the infection). Cell type and time point are not known.

This clonotype was detected a few times. The chain links TRBV5-1 to TRBJ2-7; 11 positions agree with TRBD1. The CDR3 is 14 amino acids. V gave up 4 bases and J gave up 1 base; unmatched junction bases: 1. Per germline, CDR1 SGHRS and CDR2 YFSETQ. DNA of the CDR3: TGCGCCAGCAGCGGACAGGGGGCTTCCTACGAGCAGTACTTC. Its translation is CASSGQGASYEQYF. Based on the CDR3 plus reference TRBV5-1 and TRBJ2-7, the full variable domain is KAGVTQTPRYLIKTRGQQVTLSCSPISGHRSVSWYQQTPGQGLQFLFEYFSETQRNKGNFPGRFSGRQFSNSRSEMNVSTLELGDSALYLCASSGQGASYEQYFGPGTRLTVT.

The V gene is TRBV7-9, the J gene TRBJ2-6; D is unclear. Trimming left V 5 bases short and J 1 base short, with 27 bases between. The CDR3 contains 21 residues. Germline CDR1 is SEHNR and CDR2 is FQNEAQ (reference sequence). CDR3: CASSRAAILFGYASGANVLTF. The DNA of the CDR3 is TGTGCCAGCAGCCGGGCCGCTATCCTCTTCGGGTACGCTTCTGGGGCCAACGTCCTGACTTTC.

The chain links TRBV6-2 or TRBV6-3 to TRBJ1-2, with D perhaps matching TRBD1 (6 bases). The V and J ends lost 4 bases and 3 bases respectively, with 18 bases between them. This CDR3 region has 16 residues. The germline gives CDR1 MNHEY, CDR2 SVGEGT. CDR3 coding DNA: TGTGCCAGCAGTTCTCGGACAGCTGAGAGAGACTATGGCTACACCTTC. It is translated as CASSSRTAERDYGYTF.